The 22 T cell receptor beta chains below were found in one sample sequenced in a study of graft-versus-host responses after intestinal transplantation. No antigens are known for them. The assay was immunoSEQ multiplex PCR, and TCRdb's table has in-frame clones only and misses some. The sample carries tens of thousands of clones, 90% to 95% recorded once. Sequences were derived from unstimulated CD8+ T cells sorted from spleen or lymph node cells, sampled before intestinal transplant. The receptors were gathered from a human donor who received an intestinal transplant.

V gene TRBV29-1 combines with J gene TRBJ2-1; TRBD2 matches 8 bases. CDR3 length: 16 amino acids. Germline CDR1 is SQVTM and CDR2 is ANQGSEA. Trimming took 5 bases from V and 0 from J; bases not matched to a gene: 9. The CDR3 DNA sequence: TGCAGCGTTCATTTCGCGGGGGGAAGCTCCTACAATGAGCAGTTCTTC. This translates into CSVHFAGGSSYNEQFF.

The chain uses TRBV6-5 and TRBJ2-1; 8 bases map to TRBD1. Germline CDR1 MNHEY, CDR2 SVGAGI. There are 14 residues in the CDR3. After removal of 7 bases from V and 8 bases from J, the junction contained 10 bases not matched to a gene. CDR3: CASTAGGRRDEQFF. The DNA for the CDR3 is TGTGCCAGCACCGCAGGGGGCCGTCGGGATGAGCAGTTCTTC.

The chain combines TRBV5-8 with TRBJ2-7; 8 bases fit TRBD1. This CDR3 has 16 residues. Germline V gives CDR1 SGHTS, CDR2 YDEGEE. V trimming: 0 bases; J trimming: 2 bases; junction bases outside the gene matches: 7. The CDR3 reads CASSLGQGANTYEQYF. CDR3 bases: TGTGCCAGCAGCTTGGGGCAGGGGGCGAACACCTACGAGCAGTACTTC.

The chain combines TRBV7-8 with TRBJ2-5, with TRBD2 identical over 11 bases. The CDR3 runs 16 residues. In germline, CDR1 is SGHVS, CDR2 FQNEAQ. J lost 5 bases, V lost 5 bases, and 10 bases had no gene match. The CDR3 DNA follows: TGTGCCAGCAGCCCCCGACTAGCGGGACGGCTGGAGACCCAGTACTTC. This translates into CASSPRLAGRLETQYF.

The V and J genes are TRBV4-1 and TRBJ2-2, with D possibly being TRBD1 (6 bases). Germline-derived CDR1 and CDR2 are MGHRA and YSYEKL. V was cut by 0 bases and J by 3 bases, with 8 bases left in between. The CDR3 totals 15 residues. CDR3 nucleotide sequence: TGCGCCAGCAGCCAAGAAGGGGGAGACACCGGGGAGCTGTTTTTT. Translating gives CASSQEGGDTGELFF.

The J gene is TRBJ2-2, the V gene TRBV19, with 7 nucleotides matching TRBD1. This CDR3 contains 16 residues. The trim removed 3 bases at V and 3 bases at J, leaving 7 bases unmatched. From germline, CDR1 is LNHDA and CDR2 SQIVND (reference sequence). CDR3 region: CASSIVGTVYTGELFF. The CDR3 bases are TGTGCCAGTAGTATCGTGGGGACAGTTTACACCGGGGAGCTGTTTTTT. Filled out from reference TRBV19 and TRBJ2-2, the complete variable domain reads DGGITQSPKYLFRKEGQNVTLSCEQNLNHDAMYWYRQDPGQGLRLIYYSQIVNDFQKGDIAEGYSVSREKKESFPLTVTSAQKNPTAFYLCASSIVGTVYTGELFFGEGSRLTVL.

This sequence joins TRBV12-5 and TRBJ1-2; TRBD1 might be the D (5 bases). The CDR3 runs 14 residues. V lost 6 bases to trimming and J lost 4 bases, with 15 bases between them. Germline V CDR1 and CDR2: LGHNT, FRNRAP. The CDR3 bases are TGTGCTAGTGGCCTCGACAGTGGCTTCTATGGCTACACCTTC. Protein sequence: CASGLDSGFYGYTF.

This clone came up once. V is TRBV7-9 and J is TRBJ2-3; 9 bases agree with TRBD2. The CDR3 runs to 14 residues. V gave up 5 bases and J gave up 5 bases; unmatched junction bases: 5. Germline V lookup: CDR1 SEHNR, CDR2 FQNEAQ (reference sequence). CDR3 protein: CASSVSGSEDTQYF. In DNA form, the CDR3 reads TGTGCCAGCAGCGTTAGCGGGAGCGAAGATACGCAGTATTTT.

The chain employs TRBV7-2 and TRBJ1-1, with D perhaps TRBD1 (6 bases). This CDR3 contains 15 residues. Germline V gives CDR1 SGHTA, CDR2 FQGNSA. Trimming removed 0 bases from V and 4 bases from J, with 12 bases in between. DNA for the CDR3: TGTGCCAGCAGCTTAGCTCCAGGGGCTAGCACTGAAGCTTTCTTT. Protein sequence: CASSLAPGASTEAFF. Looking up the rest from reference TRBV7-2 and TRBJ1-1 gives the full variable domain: GAGVSQSPSNKVTEKGKDVELRCDPISGHTALYWYRQSLGQGLEFLIYFQGNSAPDKSGLPSDRFSAERTGGSVSTLTIQRTQQEDSAVYLCASSLAPGASTEAFFGQGTRLTVV.

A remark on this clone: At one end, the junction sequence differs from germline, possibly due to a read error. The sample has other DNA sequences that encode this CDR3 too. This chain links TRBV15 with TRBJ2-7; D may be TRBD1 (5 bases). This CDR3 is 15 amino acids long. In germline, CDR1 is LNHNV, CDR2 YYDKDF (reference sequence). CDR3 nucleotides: TGCGCCACCAGCAGAGATAGACAGTACCCCTACGAGCAGTACTTC. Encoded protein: CATSRDRQYPYEQYF.

The DNA of the CDR3 is TGTGCCACCAGCAGAGGTGGCGGGGCTGATGGCTACACCTTC. Translating it yields CATSRGGGADGYTF. This chain connects TRBV15 to TRBJ1-2; a weak D match, TRBD1 (5 bases). The germline CDR1 and CDR2 sequences are LNHNV and YYDKDF (reference sequence). The V and J ends lost 1 base and 6 bases respectively, with 12 bases between them. The CDR3 has 14 amino acids.

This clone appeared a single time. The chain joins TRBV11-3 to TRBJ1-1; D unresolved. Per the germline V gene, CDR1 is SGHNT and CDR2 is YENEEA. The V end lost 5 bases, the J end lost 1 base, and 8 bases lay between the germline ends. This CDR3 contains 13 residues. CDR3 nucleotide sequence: TGTGCCAGCAGCATGACTGGGAACACTGAAGCTTTCTTT. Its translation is CASSMTGNTEAFF.

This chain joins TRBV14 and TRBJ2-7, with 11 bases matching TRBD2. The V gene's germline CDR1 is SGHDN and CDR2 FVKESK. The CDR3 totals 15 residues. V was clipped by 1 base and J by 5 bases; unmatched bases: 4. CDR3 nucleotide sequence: TGTGCCAGCAGCCAAGCCACTAGCGGGAGCCACGAGCAGTACTTC. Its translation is CASSQATSGSHEQYF. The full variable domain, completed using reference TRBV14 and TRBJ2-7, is EAGVTQFPSHSVIEKGQTVTLRCDPISGHDNLYWYRRVMGKEIKFLLHFVKESKQDESGMPNNRFLAERTGGTYSTLKVQPAELEDSGVYFCASSQATSGSHEQYFGPGTRLTVT.

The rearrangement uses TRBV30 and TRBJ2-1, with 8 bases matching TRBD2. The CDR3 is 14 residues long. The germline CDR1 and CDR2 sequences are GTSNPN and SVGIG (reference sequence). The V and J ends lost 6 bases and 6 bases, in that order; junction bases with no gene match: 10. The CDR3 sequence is CACGSGTSPNEQFF. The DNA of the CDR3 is TGTGCCTGTGGAAGCGGGACTAGTCCCAATGAGCAGTTCTTC.

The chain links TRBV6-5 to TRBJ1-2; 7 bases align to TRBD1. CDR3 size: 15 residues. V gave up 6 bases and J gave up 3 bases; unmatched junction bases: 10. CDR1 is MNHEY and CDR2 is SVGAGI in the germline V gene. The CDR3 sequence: CASSPPRQGYYGYTF. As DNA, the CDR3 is TGTGCCAGCAGCCCTCCCCGACAGGGCTACTATGGCTACACCTTC.

Written as DNA, the CDR3 is TGTGCCAGCAGCGCCTCCCAGGGGCCTAATCAGCCCCAGCATTTT. Protein: CASSASQGPNQPQHF. The J gene is TRBJ1-5, the V gene TRBV9; D is possibly TRBD1 (6 bases). V lost 3 bases and J 4 bases, leaving 14 bases between the germline ends. The CDR3 length is 15 residues. CDR1 and CDR2 (germline): SGDLS, YYNGEE.

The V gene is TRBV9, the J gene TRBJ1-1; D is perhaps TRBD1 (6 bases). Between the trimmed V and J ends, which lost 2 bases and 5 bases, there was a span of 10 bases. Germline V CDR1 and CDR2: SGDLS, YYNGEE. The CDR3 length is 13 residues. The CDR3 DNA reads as TGTGCCAGCAGCGTCAGGGGTTCGACTGAAGCTTTCTTT. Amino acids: CASSVRGSTEAFF.

CDR3 sequence: CSVSGRANTGELFF. CDR3 sequence (DNA): TGCAGCGTCTCCGGGAGGGCGAACACCGGGGAGCTGTTTTTT. The chain carries TRBV29-1 and TRBJ2-2; the match to TRBD2 covers 8 bases. The junction had 3 bases not matched to a gene; V was cut back by 6 bases and J by 0 bases. Germline V gene sequence: CDR1 SQVTM, CDR2 ANQGSEA. The CDR3 loop spans 14 amino acids.

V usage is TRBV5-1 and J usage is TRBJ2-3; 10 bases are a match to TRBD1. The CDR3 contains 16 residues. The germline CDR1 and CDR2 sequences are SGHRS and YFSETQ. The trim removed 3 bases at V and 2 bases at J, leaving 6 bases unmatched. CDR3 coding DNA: TGCGCCAGCAGCTGGGGGGACAGGGGCGACACAGATACGCAGTATTTT. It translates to CASSWGDRGDTDTQYF.

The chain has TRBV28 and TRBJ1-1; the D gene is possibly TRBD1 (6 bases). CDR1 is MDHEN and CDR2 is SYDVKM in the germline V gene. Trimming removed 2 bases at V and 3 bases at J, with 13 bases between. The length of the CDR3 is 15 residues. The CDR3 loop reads CASSLLTGADTEAFF. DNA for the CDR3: TGTGCCAGCAGTTTACTGACAGGAGCGGACACTGAAGCTTTCTTT.

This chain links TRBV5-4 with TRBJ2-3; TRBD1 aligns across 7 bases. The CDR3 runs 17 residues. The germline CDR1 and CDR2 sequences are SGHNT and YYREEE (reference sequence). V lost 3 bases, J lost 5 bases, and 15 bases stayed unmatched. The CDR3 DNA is TGTGCCAGCAGCTGGAACCCCGGGACAGAACTTCGAGATACGCAGTATTTT. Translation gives CASSWNPGTELRDTQYF.

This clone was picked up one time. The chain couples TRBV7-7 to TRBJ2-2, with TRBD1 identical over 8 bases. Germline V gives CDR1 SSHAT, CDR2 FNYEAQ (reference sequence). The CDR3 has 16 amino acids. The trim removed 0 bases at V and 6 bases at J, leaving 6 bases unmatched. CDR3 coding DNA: TGTGCCAGCAGCTTAGCTCCCAGGGGGCAGGCCGGGGAGCTGTTTTTT. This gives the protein CASSLAPRGQAGELFF.